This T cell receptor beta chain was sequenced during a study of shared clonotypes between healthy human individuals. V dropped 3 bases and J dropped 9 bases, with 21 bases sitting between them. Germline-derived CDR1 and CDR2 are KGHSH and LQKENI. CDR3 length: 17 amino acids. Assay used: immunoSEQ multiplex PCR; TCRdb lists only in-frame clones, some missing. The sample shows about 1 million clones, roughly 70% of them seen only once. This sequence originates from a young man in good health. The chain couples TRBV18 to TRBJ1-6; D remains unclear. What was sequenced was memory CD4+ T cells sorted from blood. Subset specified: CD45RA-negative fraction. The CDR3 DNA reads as TGTGCCAGCTCACCGATGGATCGGATGGGTGGCGGTTCACCCCTCCACTTT. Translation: CASSPMDRMGGGSPLHF.